A single sample is the source of the 16 T cell receptor beta chains below, sequenced in a study of blood T cell repertoires in COVID-19 (dated by TCRdb to 2020 to 2022). The library was generated by the immunoSEQ multiplex PCR assay. Drawn from immuneACCESS, this table holds only the in-frame rearrangements with V and J called that TCRdb kept. Clones are partly lost; checked studies trace under half to an unresolved V gene and leave the rest unexplained. Present in this sample are just under 250,000 clones, approximately 83% of which were seen just once. The top ten constitute 3% to 3.5% of the sample. Material: peripheral blood. These receptors were taken from a woman aged 25 to 39 who had recovered from COVID-19.

The rearrangement joins TRBV4-2 to TRBJ2-2, with 7 bases lining up with TRBD2. This CDR3 region has 17 residues. The junction had 7 bases not matched to a gene; V was cut back by 0 bases and J by 3 bases. CDR1 is LGHNA and CDR2 is YNFKEQ in the germline V gene. The CDR3 DNA follows: TGTGCCAGCAGCCAAGATGGAGGCGGGAGAGACACCGGGGAGCTGTTTTTT. This gives the protein CASSQDGGGRDTGELFF.

This sequence joins TRBV20-1 and TRBJ1-1, with D unclear. Trimming stripped 7 bases from V and 6 bases from J, with 12 bases between. Germline CDR1 DFQATT, CDR2 SNEGSKA (reference sequence). CDR3 length: 11 residues. The CDR3 region is CSVARVAEAFF. The CDR3 coding sequence is TGCAGTGTAGCGAGGGTTGCTGAAGCTTTCTTT.

The chain links TRBV5-1 to TRBJ1-1, with D possibly matching TRBD1 (5 bases). This CDR3 has 14 amino acids. V lost 4 bases to trimming and J lost 1 base, with 11 bases between them. Germline lookup yields CDR1 SGHRS and CDR2 YFSETQ. The CDR3 reads CASSNSGPNTEAFF. The DNA of the CDR3 is TGCGCCAGCAGCAACTCAGGGCCGAACACTGAAGCTTTCTTT.

The chain links TRBV6-6 to TRBJ2-1, with no clear D. The CDR3 has 10 amino acids. V was shortened by 6 bases and J by 7 bases, with 4 bases between the two germline ends. Germline CDR1 MNHNY, CDR2 SVGAGI (reference sequence). This chain's CDR3 is CASSRNEQFF. Written as DNA, the CDR3 is TGTGCCAGCAGCCGGAATGAGCAGTTCTTC.

V and J are TRBV7-3 and TRBJ2-5, with D tentatively TRBD1 (6 bases). The CDR3 is made up of 15 amino acids. CDR1 and CDR2 (germline): SGHTA, FQGTGA. Deletions cut 5 bases from V and 4 bases from J, with 17 bases between. CDR3 sequence (DNA): TGTGCCAGCAGCCCCGGGCAGGGGCGAATAGAGACCCAGTACTTC. This translates into CASSPGQGRIETQYF.

This rearrangement joins TRBV2 to TRBJ1-2, with D hard to call. CDR1 and CDR2 from the germline V gene are SNHLY and FYNNEI. This CDR3 has 13 residues. The V gene lost 2 bases and the J gene lost 8 bases, with 12 bases spanning the gap. CDR3 amino acids: CASSERWLEGYTF. The CDR3 nucleotides are TGTGCCAGCAGTGAAAGGTGGCTGGAGGGCTACACCTTC.

The J gene is TRBJ2-2, the V gene TRBV30, with D hard to call. This CDR3 is built from 16 residues. Deletions cut 0 bases from V and 6 bases from J, with 17 bases between. Germline values: CDR1 GTSNPN, CDR2 SVGIG (reference sequence). DNA of the CDR3: TGTGCCTGGAGTGTTCTCCGCCAAGTACGGGCCGGGGAGCTGTTTTTT. Amino acids: CAWSVLRQVRAGELFF.

DNA for the CDR3: TGTGCCAGCAGCCACGTCCAAGAGACCCAGTACTTC. Protein product: CASSHVQETQYF. The chain combines TRBV14 with TRBJ2-5, with D unresolved. This CDR3 is 12 amino acids long. V was shortened by 3 bases and J by 1 base, with 3 bases between the two germline ends. Germline CDR1 reads SGHDN; CDR2 reads FVKESK. Complete variable domain (other parts from reference TRBV14 and TRBJ2-5): EAGVTQFPSHSVIEKGQTVTLRCDPISGHDNLYWYRRVMGKEIKFLLHFVKESKQDESGMPNNRFLAERTGGTYSTLKVQPAELEDSGVYFCASSHVQETQYFGPGTRLLVL.

This rearrangement joins TRBV6-1 to TRBJ1-4; the D gene is possibly TRBD1 (6 bases). V shed 2 bases and J shed 0 bases, with 16 bases lying between them. The CDR3 totals 18 residues. The V gene's germline CDR1 is MNHNS and CDR2 SASEGT. The chain's CDR3 is CASSEFPGGGSTNEKLFF. For the CDR3, the DNA is TGTGCCAGCAGTGAATTTCCTGGGGGCGGGTCAACTAATGAAAAACTGTTTTTT.

The rearrangement uses TRBV6-5 and TRBJ1-2; 7 bases align to TRBD1. CDR3 length equals 12 residues. J was trimmed by 6 bases and V by 6 bases; bases with no gene match: 4. CDR1 and CDR2 from the germline V gene are MNHEY and SVGAGI. In DNA form, the CDR3 reads TGTGCCAGCAGCTTCGGGACAGATGGCTACACCTTC. This encodes CASSFGTDGYTF.

CDR3 sequence (DNA): TGTGCCAGCAGCTTAGGACAAGGTAACGAGCAGTACTTC. Translating gives CASSLGQGNEQYF. The chain combines TRBV7-3 with TRBJ2-7, with TRBD1 as a possible D gene (5 bases). Trimming took 2 bases from V and 5 from J, leaving 10 bases between them. The V gene's germline CDR1 is SGHTA and CDR2 FQGTGA. The CDR3 has 13 amino acids.

This clone was recorded once. The J gene is TRBJ2-5, the V gene TRBV13, with TRBD1 matching over 8 bases. CDR3 length: 15 amino acids. The ends lost 5 bases at V and 4 bases at J; junction bases unmatched: 9. Germline-derived CDR1 and CDR2 are PRHDT and FYEKMQ (reference sequence). Written as DNA, the CDR3 is TGTGCCAGCAGCCAGTGGACAGGGACGCGAGAGACCCAGTACTTC. It translates to CASSQWTGTRETQYF.

This clone has a handful of counts. V and J are TRBV19 and TRBJ2-2; weak D call: TRBD2 (6 bases). The CDR3 is 14 amino acids. The germline gives CDR1 LNHDA, CDR2 SQIVND (reference sequence). Trimming shortened V by 5 bases and J by 5 bases, and 12 bases separated the two germline ends. The CDR3 bases are TGTGCCAGTAGTTTTAGTCGGGGGACCGGGGAGCTGTTTTTT. Protein sequence: CASSFSRGTGELFF.

The chain couples TRBV5-1 to TRBJ2-2; D is perhaps TRBD1 (6 bases). Germline V CDR1 and CDR2: SGHRS, YFSETQ. Trimming removed 5 bases from V and 6 bases from J, with 11 bases in between. The CDR3 has 13 amino acids. CDR3 bases: TGCGCCAGCAGTATACAGGGCGCCGGGGAGCTGTTTTTT. It yields the protein CASSIQGAGELFF.

The chain employs TRBV7-9 and TRBJ1-6, with 8 bases that match TRBD1. The J segment lost 0 bases and the V segment lost 5 bases, leaving 3 bases of the junction unmatched. CDR1 and CDR2 (germline): SEHNR, FQNEAQ (reference sequence). The CDR3 contains 16 residues. CDR3 DNA: TGTGCCAGCAGCCGGACAGGGAGCTCCTATAATTCACCCCTCCACTTT. It encodes CASSRTGSSYNSPLHF.

The rearrangement links TRBV30 to TRBJ2-7, with D hard to call. V gave up 0 bases and J gave up 2 bases, with 5 bases separating them. CDR1 is GTSNPN and CDR2 is SVGIG in the germline V gene (reference sequence). The CDR3 is 12 residues long. The CDR3 sequence is CAWSVLTYEQYF. The CDR3 DNA reads TGTGCCTGGAGTGTCCTAACCTACGAGCAGTACTTC.